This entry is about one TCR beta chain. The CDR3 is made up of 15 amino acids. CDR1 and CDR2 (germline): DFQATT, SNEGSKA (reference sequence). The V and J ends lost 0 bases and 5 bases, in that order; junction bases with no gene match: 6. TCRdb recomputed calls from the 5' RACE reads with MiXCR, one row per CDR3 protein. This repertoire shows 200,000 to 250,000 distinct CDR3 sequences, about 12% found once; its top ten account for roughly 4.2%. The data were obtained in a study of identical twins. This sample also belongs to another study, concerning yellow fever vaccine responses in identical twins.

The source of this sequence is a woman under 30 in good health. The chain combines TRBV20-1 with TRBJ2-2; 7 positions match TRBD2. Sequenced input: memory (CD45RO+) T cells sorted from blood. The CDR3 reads CSAREGARETGELFF. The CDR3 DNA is TGCAGTGCTAGAGAGGGAGCGCGGGAGACCGGGGAGCTGTTTTTT.